Below, 21 T cell receptor beta chains from the same sample are listed, as sequenced in a study of early T cells in non-severe SARS-CoV-2 infection. TCRdb re-called the 5' RACE reads through MiXCR, storing one row per CDR3 protein. Among 65,000 to 80,000 distinct CDR3 sequences listed, 13% were seen once. Sequenced sample: whole blood. Receptors originate from an adult who was a healthcare worker with PCR-confirmed SARS-CoV-2 infection or an uninfected control (not recorded which).

There are a few counts of this clonotype. The V and J genes are TRBV7-2 and TRBJ1-2, with D uncertain. Germline lookup yields CDR1 SGHTA and CDR2 FQGNSA. The CDR3 covers 14 residues. Trimming removed 1 base from V and 1 base from J, with 7 bases in between. CDR3 protein: CASSLDRSNYGYTF. CDR3 DNA sequence: TGTGCCAGCAGCTTAGACAGAAGTAACTATGGCTACACCTTC.

The chain employs TRBV6-5 and TRBJ1-3, with 7 bases that match TRBD1. The CDR3 loop spans 15 amino acids. After removal of 4 bases from V and 2 bases from J, the junction contained 5 bases not matched to a gene. Germline assignment: CDR1 MNHEY and CDR2 SVGAGI. The CDR3 DNA reads TGTGCCAGCAGTTCTGACAGGGAAACTGGAAACACCATATATTTT. It is translated as CASSSDRETGNTIYF.

This clonotype showed up just a few times. The V and J genes are TRBV9 and TRBJ1-5, with D perhaps matching TRBD1 (5 bases). There are 15 residues in the CDR3. Per germline, CDR1 SGDLS and CDR2 YYNGEE. Trimming left V 0 bases short and J 5 bases short, with 12 bases between. CDR3: CASSVEGLTYQPQHF. DNA for the CDR3: TGTGCCAGCAGCGTAGAGGGGCTTACCTATCAGCCCCAGCATTTT.

This clonotype occurred many times. The rearrangement links TRBV7-2 to TRBJ1-3; the D gene is possibly TRBD1 (5 bases). This CDR3 comprises 16 residues. The germline V gene has CDR1 SGHTA and CDR2 FQGNSA. Trimming shortened V by 4 bases and J by 0 bases, and 13 bases separated the two germline ends. As DNA, the CDR3 is TGTGCCAGCAGCTCTGGGGGGACGGCCTCTGGAAACACCATATATTTT. Residues: CASSSGGTASGNTIYF.

The chain carries TRBV5-1 and TRBJ2-1; 8 bases map to TRBD1. There are 18 residues in the CDR3. The germline gives CDR1 SGHRS, CDR2 YFSETQ. Losses at the gene ends were 3 bases for V and 0 bases for J; bases not matched to a gene: 11. The CDR3 loop is CASSSTPRTGNSYNEQFF. DNA for the CDR3: TGCGCCAGCAGCTCTACACCTAGGACAGGGAACTCCTACAATGAGCAGTTCTTC.

This clonotype was seen more than once but under ten times. The genes are TRBV30 and TRBJ2-1; TRBD2 might be the D (7 bases). CDR1 is GTSNPN and CDR2 is SVGIG in the germline V gene (reference sequence). CDR3 size: 12 residues. CDR3 residues: CAEWGGGNEQFF. CDR3 sequence (DNA): TGTGCAGAGTGGGGAGGGGGGAATGAGCAGTTCTTC.

This clonotype was seen many times. This chain connects TRBV3-1 to TRBJ1-5; D is uncertain. The V and J ends lost 2 bases and 2 bases respectively, with 13 bases between them. Germline V gene sequence: CDR1 LGHDT, CDR2 YNNKEL (reference sequence). This CDR3 has 16 residues. The CDR3 sequence: CASSQSPFEGNQPQHF. CDR3 nucleotide sequence: TGTGCCAGCAGCCAAAGCCCATTTGAGGGCAATCAGCCCCAGCATTTT.

The table lists this clonotype with a few counts. V gene TRBV6-6 combines with J gene TRBJ2-3, with D hard to call. Germline CDR1 and CDR2: MNHNY and SVGAGI (reference sequence). V dropped 6 bases and J dropped 4 bases, with 2 bases sitting between them. There are 10 residues in the CDR3. DNA for the CDR3: TGTGCCAGCAGCTCAGATACGCAGTATTTT. Its protein product is CASSSDTQYF.

The chain recombines TRBV12-3 or TRBV12-4 with TRBJ1-2; D perhaps matches TRBD1 (5 bases). V dropped 5 bases and J dropped 3 bases, with 13 bases sitting between them. The CDR3 runs to 14 residues. The CDR3 protein is CASSGDGGDYGYTF. CDR3 coding DNA: TGTGCCAGCAGTGGGGACGGTGGGGACTATGGCTACACCTTC.

This clonotype turned up a few times. This chain uses TRBV30 with TRBJ2-1; TRBD2 is a possible D gene (6 bases). The V end was cut by 2 bases, the J end by 6 bases, with 14 bases between. The CDR3 spans 14 residues. Germline V lookup: CDR1 GTSNPN, CDR2 SVGIG (reference sequence). The CDR3, as DNA: TGTGCCTGGAGTCGAGGGGACTCGGGCAATGAGCAGTTCTTC. The encoded protein is CAWSRGDSGNEQFF.

This clonotype was seen more than once but under ten times. CDR3 residues: CASSQESGGNTIYF. The DNA for the CDR3 is TGTGCCAGCAGCCAAGAGAGCGGAGGAAACACCATATATTTT. The rearrangement uses TRBV3-1 and TRBJ1-3; no firm D call. Trimming pared 0 bases from V and 4 bases from J, leaving 7 bases between. Germline-derived CDR1 and CDR2 are LGHDT and YNNKEL (reference sequence). This CDR3 is 14 amino acids long.

This clonotype appeared a few times. The chain recombines TRBV28 with TRBJ1-5, with 7 positions matching TRBD1. The CDR3 is made up of 14 amino acids. The germline CDR1 and CDR2 sequences are MDHEN and SYDVKM. V gave up 4 bases and J gave up 2 bases; unmatched junction bases: 2. The CDR3 sequence is CASSSGGRNQPQHF. CDR3 bases: TGTGCCAGCAGTTCAGGGGGGCGCAATCAGCCCCAGCATTTT.

DNA for the CDR3: TGCAGCGTTGAAGTGGAGGGGGGTAACTATGGCTACACCTTC. Protein sequence: CSVEVEGGNYGYTF. The rearrangement uses TRBV29-1 and TRBJ1-2; a weak D match, TRBD1 (6 bases). V was clipped by 1 base and J by 1 base, with 10 bases between them. The CDR3 consists of 14 residues. CDR1 and CDR2 (germline): SQVTM, ANQGSEA.

The gene calls are TRBV29-1 and TRBJ1-1; a possible D gene is TRBD1 (5 bases). This CDR3 region has 14 residues. Trimming cost V 1 base and J 2 bases, with 11 bases left between them. Per germline, CDR1 SQVTM and CDR2 ANQGSEA. CDR3 nucleotide sequence: TGCAGCGTTGAAGTTGGGACGGTTAACACTGAAGCTTTCTTT. It codes for CSVEVGTVNTEAFF.

This rearrangement joins TRBV7-3 to TRBJ2-1, with D possibly TRBD2 on 7 matching bases. The CDR3 has 16 amino acids. The V end lost 5 bases, the J end lost 4 bases, and 18 bases lay between the germline ends. Germline CDR1 reads SGHTA; CDR2 reads FQGTGA. CDR3 residues: CASSNGGASGYNEQFF. The CDR3 nucleotides are TGTGCCAGCAGCAATGGGGGGGCTAGCGGATACAATGAGCAGTTCTTC.

This clonotype appeared a few times. The genes are TRBV20-1 and TRBJ1-1; tentative D call: TRBD1 (5 bases). The CDR3 sequence is 14 residues long. V was shortened by 3 bases and J by 5 bases, with 16 bases between the two germline ends. CDR1 is DFQATT and CDR2 is SNEGSKA in the germline V gene (reference sequence). The CDR3 DNA follows: TGCAGTGCTAGCGGAAACCTATGGGGGACTGAAGCTTTCTTT. Protein product: CSASGNLWGTEAFF.

This clonotype was picked up many times. The genes are TRBV18 and TRBJ1-1, with D perhaps matching TRBD1 (5 bases). This CDR3 contains 13 residues. Deletions cut 3 bases from V and 9 bases from J, with 14 bases between. Germline-derived CDR1 and CDR2 are KGHSH and LQKENI. This CDR3 reads CASSPGPPTQAFF. In DNA form, the CDR3 reads TGTGCCAGCTCACCGGGGCCGCCCACCCAAGCTTTCTTT.

The chain employs TRBV9 and TRBJ1-1; D ambiguous. V dropped 0 bases and J dropped 1 base, with 4 bases sitting between them. The germline gives CDR1 SGDLS, CDR2 YYNGEE. The CDR3 is 13 residues long. The CDR3: CASSVAGNTEAFF. The CDR3 nucleotides are TGTGCCAGCAGCGTAGCAGGGAACACTGAAGCTTTCTTT.

The rearrangement uses TRBV2 and TRBJ1-1, with D perhaps TRBD1 (6 bases). Germline loops: CDR1 SNHLY, CDR2 FYNNEI. The CDR3 spans 13 residues. Trimming cost V 5 bases and J 4 bases, with 11 bases left between them. The CDR3 region has the DNA TGTGCCAGCAGTCTCGCAGGGGCCACTGAAGCTTTCTTT. This gives the protein CASSLAGATEAFF.

This clonotype was observed a few times. V and J are TRBV12-3 or TRBV12-4 and TRBJ1-1; D gene uncertain. The CDR3 contains 12 residues. Trimming pared 2 bases from V and 5 bases from J, leaving 6 bases between. The CDR3 DNA reads as TGTGCCAGCAGTTTACCCCCGACTGAAGCTTTCTTT. Protein sequence: CASSLPPTEAFF.

The rearrangement uses TRBV20-1 and TRBJ1-5, with D unresolved. V dropped 4 bases and J dropped 3 bases, with 16 bases sitting between them. This CDR3 comprises 15 residues. The germline V gene has CDR1 DFQATT and CDR2 SNEGSKA (reference sequence). The CDR3 DNA follows: TGCAGTGCTACCGGGAGAGGCAGCTACAATCAGCCCCAGCATTTT. Translating gives CSATGRGSYNQPQHF.